This passage covers 19 T cell receptor beta chains from one sample sequenced in a study of Ad26.COV2.S vaccination and SARS-CoV-2 variants (dated by TCRdb to the early 2020s). Library generation was performed with the immunoSEQ multiplex PCR assay. The clones in this table, taken by TCRdb from immuneACCESS, are in-frame only. Not every clone is retained; where verified, under half of the shortfall comes from an unresolved V gene, and the cause of the rest is unknown. This sample comprises hundreds of thousands of clones, around 90% of them detected only once. Of the sample, roughly 1.5% falls within the top ten clones. In the paper's terms, the treatment or condition label means: around 19 received Ad26.COV2.S at low or high dose, single or two shots; about 5 received placebo; per-sample allocation not given. For vaccine and placebo recipients, repertoires were sequenced using samples collected on day 63 after the first injection.

The specimen comprised peripheral blood, sampled in a trial of Ad26.COV2.S vaccine versus placebo. Source of these receptors: a person between 18 and 65 years old who received the Ad26.COV2.S COVID-19 vaccine or a placebo.

The rearrangement uses TRBV7-8 and TRBJ1-3; D is undetermined. Trimming left V 2 bases short and J 5 bases short, with 1 base between. This CDR3 has 11 amino acids. Germline-derived CDR1 and CDR2 are SGHVS and FQNEAQ. CDR3 in amino acids: CASSLRNTIYF. The CDR3 nucleotides are TGTGCCAGCAGCTTACGAAACACCATATATTTT.

The chain uses TRBV30 and TRBJ1-1; D uncertain. The CDR3 has 12 residues. With 0 bases removed from V and 3 bases from J, the gap between germline ends came to 5 bases. Germline V lookup: CDR1 GTSNPN, CDR2 SVGIG (reference sequence). The CDR3 DNA is TGTGCCTGGAGTGTCGGTTACACTGAAGCTTTCTTT. Protein product: CAWSVGYTEAFF.

The chain links TRBV9 to TRBJ2-1; the D gene is possibly TRBD2 (6 bases). Germline V lookup: CDR1 SGDLS, CDR2 YYNGEE. This CDR3 has 14 amino acids. The germline V and J ends were trimmed by 3 bases and 4 bases, with 11 bases remaining between them. In nucleotides, the CDR3 is TGTGCCAGCAGCGAGGGACTCGAGTACAATGAGCAGTTCTTC. Translated: CASSEGLEYNEQFF.

The chain carries TRBV27 and TRBJ2-3; tentative D call: TRBD1 (6 bases). V lost 3 bases to trimming and J lost 2 bases, with 12 bases between them. This CDR3 contains 15 residues. Looked up from germline, CDR1 is MNHEY and CDR2 is SMNVEV (reference sequence). This chain's CDR3 is CASSFRQDPTDTQYF. CDR3 sequence (DNA): TGTGCCAGCAGTTTCAGACAGGATCCCACAGATACGCAGTATTTT.

The J gene is TRBJ2-1, the V gene TRBV14, with TRBD2 identical over 8 bases. Germline CDR1 SGHDN, CDR2 FVKESK. Unmatched junction bases numbered 3, after V lost 4 bases and J lost 4 bases. The CDR3 spans 14 residues. CDR3 protein: CASSLAGWYNEQFF. CDR3 in DNA: TGTGCCAGCAGCCTAGCGGGGTGGTACAATGAGCAGTTCTTC. The whole variable domain, filled in from reference TRBV14 and TRBJ2-1, reads EAGVTQFPSHSVIEKGQTVTLRCDPISGHDNLYWYRRVMGKEIKFLLHFVKESKQDESGMPNNRFLAERTGGTYSTLKVQPAELEDSGVYFCASSLAGWYNEQFFGPGTRLTVL.

The V call is TRBV6-5, the J call TRBJ2-5; D is undetermined. Germline CDR1 MNHEY, CDR2 SVGAGI. Trimming removed 8 bases from V and 4 bases from J, with 8 bases in between. The length of the CDR3 is 11 residues. CDR3 nucleotide sequence: TGTGCCAGCGGGAAAGGAGAGACCCAGTACTTC. Amino acid sequence: CASGKGETQYF.

V is TRBV27 and J is TRBJ1-1; 10 positions match TRBD1. Germline assignment: CDR1 MNHEY and CDR2 SMNVEV (reference sequence). Trimming at V came to 3 bases and at J to 0 bases, leaving 1 base not matched to a gene. The length of the CDR3 is 15 residues. CDR3 amino acids: CASSFGTGVNTEAFF. The CDR3 nucleotides are TGTGCCAGCAGTTTCGGGACAGGGGTGAACACTGAAGCTTTCTTT.

The V gene is TRBV15, the J gene TRBJ2-5; D gene unclear. The germline CDR1 and CDR2 sequences are LNHNV and YYDKDF (reference sequence). The CDR3 sequence is 15 residues long. V lost 0 bases, J lost 5 bases, and 13 bases lay in between. The CDR3 reads CATSRDEDRSETQYF. Written as DNA, the CDR3 is TGTGCCACCAGCAGAGATGAGGACCGGTCGGAGACCCAGTACTTC.

The chain employs TRBV30 and TRBJ2-4, with no clear D. The CDR3 spans 18 residues. V dropped 2 bases and J dropped 0 bases, with 20 bases sitting between them. The germline V gene has CDR1 GTSNPN and CDR2 SVGIG (reference sequence). For the CDR3, the DNA is TGTGCCTGGAGTCCTCTCCCCCTGACAAGTTCAGCCAAAAACATTCAGTACTTC. Translating gives CAWSPLPLTSSAKNIQYF. The entire variable domain, with the rest obtained from reference TRBV30 and TRBJ2-4, is as follows: SQTIHQWPATLVQPVGSPLSLECTVEGTSNPNLYWYRQAAGRGLQLLFYSVGIGQISSEVPQNLSASRPQDRQFILSSKKLLLSDSGFYLCAWSPLPLTSSAKNIQYFGAGTRLSVL.

The chain couples TRBV7-9 to TRBJ2-1; 10 nucleotides match TRBD2. V lost 11 bases and J lost 1; bases outside the gene matches: 14. The germline gives CDR1 SEHNR, CDR2 FQNEAQ (reference sequence). The length of the CDR3 is 17 residues. The CDR3 sequence: CAGLLAGAGRSYNEQFF. CDR3 bases: TGTGCCGGACTCCTAGCGGGAGCTGGAAGGTCCTACAATGAGCAGTTCTTC.

The rearrangement links TRBV2 to TRBJ2-1; 12 bases are a match to TRBD2. The ends lost 4 bases at V and 6 bases at J; junction bases unmatched: 4. The germline CDR1 and CDR2 sequences are SNHLY and FYNNEI. The CDR3 contains 15 residues. The CDR3, as DNA: TGTGCCAGCAGTGCCGGACTAGCGGGAACCAATGAGCAGTTCTTC. It encodes CASSAGLAGTNEQFF.

The chain employs TRBV9 and TRBJ1-2; D is uncertain. Deletions cut 2 bases from V and 4 bases from J, with 9 bases between. The CDR3 runs to 13 residues. Germline CDR1 is SGDLS and CDR2 is YYNGEE. For the CDR3, the DNA is TGTGCCAGCAGCGTTTCTGGGAGCTATGGCTACACCTTC. Its translation: CASSVSGSYGYTF. Together with reference TRBV9 and TRBJ1-2, the CDR3 gives the full variable domain: DSGVTQTPKHLITATGQRVTLRCSPRSGDLSVYWYQQSLDQGLQFLIQYYNGEERAKGNILERFSAQQFPDLHSELNLSSLELGDSALYFCASSVSGSYGYTFGSGTRLTVV.

The chain combines TRBV29-1 with TRBJ2-1, with TRBD2 identical over 8 bases. The junction had 2 bases not matched to a gene; V was cut back by 4 bases and J by 0 bases. Germline V gene data show CDR1 as SQVTM and CDR2 as ANQGSEA. CDR3 length: 14 amino acids. The CDR3 DNA is TGCAGCGTTGGGCGGGGGGTCTCCTACAATGAGCAGTTCTTC. Residues: CSVGRGVSYNEQFF.

The genes are TRBV18 and TRBJ1-2; possibly TRBD1 for D (5 bases). This CDR3 region has 14 residues. The V and J ends lost 2 bases and 8 bases respectively, with 15 bases between them. Germline CDR1 reads KGHSH; CDR2 reads LQKENI. The DNA of the CDR3 is TGTGCCAGCTCACCAGGACACTCCGGCTCCGGCTACACCTTC. Its protein is CASSPGHSGSGYTF.

This clone appeared once. V usage is TRBV10-3 and J usage is TRBJ2-2; D ambiguous. V lost 8 bases to trimming and J lost 6 bases, with 10 bases between them. There are 12 residues in the CDR3. From germline, CDR1 is ENHRY and CDR2 SYGVKD. CDR3 residues: CAIQGLAGELFF. In DNA form, the CDR3 reads TGTGCCATCCAAGGGTTGGCCGGGGAGCTGTTTTTT.

This clone was found once. The chain has TRBV6-6 and TRBJ2-7; tentative D call: TRBD2 (6 bases). The CDR3 has 15 amino acids. The germline V and J ends were trimmed by 7 bases and 0 bases, with 16 bases remaining between them. Germline loops: CDR1 MNHNY, CDR2 SVGAGI (reference sequence). As DNA, the CDR3 is TGTGCCAGCACCCCCCGAGTAGCGGTCTCCTACGAGCAGTACTTC. Encoded protein: CASTPRVAVSYEQYF.

The chain is built from TRBV12-3 or TRBV12-4 and TRBJ1-2; tentatively, D is TRBD1 (5 bases). The CDR3 sequence is 12 residues long. Trimming removed 7 bases at V and 6 bases at J, with 12 bases between. The CDR3, as DNA: TGTGCCAGCACCCTCAGGGTCGATGGCTACACCTTC. Amino acid sequence: CASTLRVDGYTF.

Remarks on this clone: One base away lies a much larger clone, so this may be a sequencing read error. This specimen includes other DNA sequences encoding the same CDR3. This rearrangement joins TRBV5-4 to TRBJ2-7; D uncertain. The CDR3 sequence is 11 residues long. V lost 0 bases and J 4 bases, leaving 2 bases between the germline ends. CDR1 and CDR2 (germline): SGHNT, YYREEE (reference sequence). CDR3 nucleotide sequence: TGTGCCAGCAGCTTGGGGTACGAGCAGTACTTC. Translated: CASSLGYEQYF.

This rearrangement joins TRBV3-1 (or the pseudogene TRBV3-2) to TRBJ1-1; D is ambiguous. Germline assignment: CDR1 LGHDT and CDR2 YNNKEL (reference sequence). This CDR3 is built from 14 residues. V lost 4 bases, J lost 3 bases, and 12 bases lay in between. CDR3 region: CASSPHDLYTEAFF. In DNA form, the CDR3 reads TGTGCCAGCAGCCCCCACGACCTTTACACTGAAGCTTTCTTT.